One and the same sample provided the 26 T cell receptor beta chains below, sequenced in a study of molecular identifiers for immune sequencing clone quantification (dated by TCRdb to 2017 to 2018). Receptor libraries were prepared by PCR. Sequencing used an Illumina HiSeq 4000. TCRdb itself trimmed the public reads at Q25 with fastp, ran MiXCR and retained productive beta chains. Entries that share a CDR3 protein sequence are merged under the most common genes and DNA. Across this sample there are approximately 500,000 distinct CDR3 sequences, with over 20% seen only once. 0.7% to 0.95% of the sample lies in the top ten. The sequencing input was naive CD8+ T cells from blood, with Jurkat cell RNA spiked in. The cell subset or site label, as the study defines it: FACS-sorted CD8+CD4-CCR7+CD45RA+ naive T cells. All receptors come from a human donor in good health. Some libraries in this study had Jurkat cell RNA spiked in.

Details on this clonotype: A read error may produce the germline difference seen at one junction end. The CDR3 coding sequence is TGTGCCAGCGGCTTGGTGGGTAAGAACACTGAAGCTTTCTTT. It translates to CASGLVGKNTEAFF. V usage is TRBV5-4 and J usage is TRBJ1-1; D unclear. CDR3 length: 14 residues. Germline CDR1 and CDR2: SGHNT and YYREEE (reference sequence).

This clonotype was counted ten times or more. This sequence joins TRBV11-2 and TRBJ2-3; 7 bases map to TRBD1. This CDR3 has 15 amino acids. V lost 3 bases and J lost 1; bases outside the gene matches: 4. CDR1 and CDR2 from the germline V gene are SGHAT and FQNNGV. DNA of the CDR3: TGTGCCAGCAGCTTTTTCCAGGGGGGCACAGATACGCAGTATTTT. Translated, it gives CASSFFQGGTDTQYF.

This clonotype was counted only a few times. The gene calls are TRBV20-1 and TRBJ1-2, with D perhaps TRBD1 (6 bases). The V and J ends lost 0 bases and 4 bases respectively, with 15 bases between them. CDR3 length: 15 residues. Germline values: CDR1 DFQATT, CDR2 SNEGSKA (reference sequence). CDR3 sequence (DNA): TGCAGTGCTAGAGATTTGAGGGAAGGGGGCTATGGCTACACCTTC. Its protein is CSARDLREGGYGYTF.

As for this clonotype: The junction shows a germline mismatch at one end, possibly a read error. The CDR3 region has the DNA TGTGCCGGCAGCTTAGAGAGTCCGAACACTGAAGCTTTCTTT. It translates to CAGSLESPNTEAFF. The chain employs TRBV7-6 and TRBJ1-1; D call uncertain. The CDR3 is 14 amino acids. Germline values: CDR1 SGHVS, CDR2 FNYEAQ.

This clonotype showed up many times. The gene calls are TRBV7-2 and TRBJ2-1; 8 bases align to TRBD2. Unmatched junction bases numbered 5, after V lost 4 bases and J lost 0 bases. This CDR3 has 16 residues. Germline V gene lookup returns CDR1 SGHTA and CDR2 FQGNSA. Here the CDR3 reads CASSSIAGISYNEQFF. The CDR3 bases are TGTGCCAGCAGCTCGATAGCGGGGATCTCCTACAATGAGCAGTTCTTC.

This clonotype was observed a few times. This sequence joins TRBV20-1 and TRBJ2-7; the D gene could be TRBD1 or TRBD2 (5 bases each). The germline CDR1 and CDR2 sequences are DFQATT and SNEGSKA (reference sequence). V shed 3 bases and J shed 1 base, with 16 bases lying between them. The CDR3 contains 15 residues. The CDR3, as DNA: TGCAGTGCTAGCCCCGTGGGCAGGGAGTCCTACGAGCAGTACTTC. Protein sequence: CSASPVGRESYEQYF.

A note on this clonotype: This may be a read error: a much more frequent sequence differs by one nucleotide. The chain combines TRBV28 with TRBJ2-3; D is possibly TRBD2 (6 bases). Germline V gives CDR1 MDHEN, CDR2 SYDVKM. The CDR3 runs 13 residues. Here the CDR3 DNA reads TGTGCTACGGCGCGGGGTTTGACAGATGCGCAGTATTTT. It yields the protein CATARGLTDAQYF.

This clonotype was recorded a few times. This chain uses TRBV2 with TRBJ1-3, with unresolved D. Germline V gene lookup returns CDR1 SNHLY and CDR2 FYNNEI. Trimming removed 0 bases from V and 0 bases from J, with 12 bases in between. There are 17 residues in the CDR3. The CDR3 here is CASSEAWQILSGNTIYF. CDR3 nucleotides: TGTGCCAGCAGTGAAGCTTGGCAGATCCTCTCTGGAAACACCATATATTTT. Variable domain in full (rest from reference TRBV2 and TRBJ1-3): EPEVTQTPSHQVTQMGQEVILRCVPISNHLYFYWYRQILGQKVEFLVSFYNNEISEKSEIFDDQFSVERPDGSNFTLKIRSTKLEDSAMYFCASSEAWQILSGNTIYFGEGSWLTVV.

This sequence joins TRBV5-1 and TRBJ2-1; D unresolved. The CDR3 consists of 13 residues. Germline CDR1 reads SGHRS; CDR2 reads YFSETQ. V was shortened by 0 bases and J by 5 bases, with 6 bases between the two germline ends. The CDR3 region has the DNA TGCGCCAGCAGCTTGGGCTGGAACAATGAGCAGTTCTTC. It translates to CASSLGWNNEQFF.

V is TRBV15 and J is TRBJ2-1; 11 nucleotides match TRBD1. Germline CDR1 and CDR2: LNHNV and YYDKDF (reference sequence). The CDR3 loop spans 20 amino acids. The ends lost 4 bases at V and 6 bases at J; junction bases unmatched: 20. The CDR3 DNA is TGTGCCACCAGCAACTCCTCGGACAGGGGGCTCGTCGATTCGGGCAATGAGCAGTTCTTC. This encodes CATSNSSDRGLVDSGNEQFF.

As for this clonotype: Possible read error: a much larger clone is one base away. This sequence joins TRBV20-1 and TRBJ2-5; 8 nucleotides match TRBD2. V was clipped by 1 base and J by 7 bases; unmatched bases: 14. The CDR3 totals 16 residues. Germline V gene data show CDR1 as DFQATT and CDR2 as SNEGSKA (reference sequence). The CDR3 here is CSARVTGGGPPGTQYF. The CDR3 DNA sequence: TGCAGTGCTAGAGTTACTGGCGGGGGGCCACCGGGGACCCAGTACTTC.

In its sample, this clonotype was seen many times. The chain is built from TRBV5-6 and TRBJ2-5; D call uncertain. V lost 4 bases and J 1 base, leaving 11 bases between the germline ends. CDR3 size: 14 residues. The V gene's germline CDR1 is SGHDT and CDR2 YYEEEE. This CDR3 reads CASSRPGFQETQYF. The CDR3 nucleotides are TGTGCCAGCAGCCGTCCGGGCTTCCAAGAGACCCAGTACTTC.

The chain combines TRBV7-6 with TRBJ2-3; no clear D gene. This CDR3 is 15 amino acids long. Germline V CDR1 and CDR2: SGHVS, FNYEAQ. With 1 base removed from V and 0 bases from J, the gap between germline ends came to 8 bases. CDR3 in DNA: TGTGCCAGCAGCTTAGGTTTCATAAGCACAGATACGCAGTATTTT. Its translation: CASSLGFISTDTQYF.

Concerning this clonotype: A much larger clone is a single base away; this may be a read error. This chain links TRBV29-1 with TRBJ2-7, with 7 nucleotides matching TRBD1. CDR1 SQVTM and CDR2 ANQGSEA come from the germline V gene. The length of the CDR3 is 11 residues. This chain's CDR3 is CSVQGTYKQYF. CDR3 sequence (DNA): TGCAGCGTACAGGGGACCTACAAGCAGTACTTC.

This clonotype was picked up a small number of times. The chain joins TRBV6-2 or TRBV6-3 to TRBJ2-7; D ambiguous. CDR1 is MNHEY and CDR2 is SVGEGT in the germline V gene. V shed 2 bases and J shed 4 bases, with 9 bases lying between them. The CDR3 is 13 residues long. The CDR3 spells CASSYTARYEQYF. The CDR3 DNA follows: TGTGCCAGCAGTTACACCGCCCGGTACGAGCAGTACTTC.

Only a few counts were recorded for this clonotype. The chain employs TRBV30 and TRBJ1-5; 7 nucleotides agree with TRBD1. The J segment lost 8 bases and the V segment lost 1 base, leaving 8 bases of the junction unmatched. The CDR3 length is 14 residues. Per the germline V gene, CDR1 is GTSNPN and CDR2 is SVGIG (reference sequence). The CDR3: CAWSATGPWKPQHF. In DNA, the CDR3 is TGTGCCTGGAGTGCGACAGGGCCATGGAAGCCCCAGCATTTT.

The table lists this clonotype with many counts. The chain employs TRBV7-2 and TRBJ2-5; 13 nucleotides match TRBD2. V was pared by 2 bases and J by 5 bases, with 5 bases of the junction left unmatched. CDR3 size: 16 residues. Germline V gives CDR1 SGHTA, CDR2 FQGNSA. The CDR3 region has the DNA TGTGCCAGCAGCTTACTACTAGCGGGAGGGCCGGAGACCCAGTACTTC. Protein: CASSLLLAGGPETQYF. Full variable domain (missing parts from reference TRBV7-2 and TRBJ2-5): GAGVSQSPSNKVTEKGKDVELRCDPISGHTALYWYRQSLGQGLEFLIYFQGNSAPDKSGLPSDRFSAERTGGSVSTLTIQRTQQEDSAVYLCASSLLLAGGPETQYFGPGTRLLVL.

This clonotype was seen ten or more times. V gene TRBV4-2 combines with J gene TRBJ2-7; D could derive from TRBD1 or TRBD2 (5 bases each). The CDR3 has 18 amino acids. V lost 1 base and J 7 bases, leaving 26 bases between the germline ends. CDR1 is LGHNA and CDR2 is YNFKEQ in the germline V gene. This chain's CDR3 is CASSQAVATGGTSGEQYF. The CDR3 DNA reads TGTGCCAGCAGCCAAGCAGTCGCGACTGGGGGTACTTCGGGGGAGCAGTACTTC.

The chain recombines TRBV6-5 with TRBJ1-1; 8 bases are a match to TRBD1. This CDR3 region has 13 residues. Germline lookup yields CDR1 MNHEY and CDR2 SVGAGI. V was clipped by 0 bases and J by 7 bases; unmatched bases: 1. The CDR3 loop reads CASSYSGQGEAFF. CDR3 nucleotides: TGTGCCAGCAGTTACTCTGGACAGGGTGAAGCTTTCTTT.

This clonotype came up a few times. The chain joins TRBV29-1 to TRBJ2-1; weak D call: TRBD2 (5 bases). Trimming left V 4 bases short and J 0 bases short, with 7 bases between. From germline, CDR1 is SQVTM and CDR2 ANQGSEA. The CDR3 is made up of 13 amino acids. The CDR3 DNA sequence: TGCAGCGTTGTAGGAGGCTCCTACAATGAGCAGTTCTTC. Translated: CSVVGGSYNEQFF.

V usage is TRBV4-3 and J usage is TRBJ2-3, with TRBD2 matching over 8 bases. Germline CDR1 is LGHNA and CDR2 is YSLEER. CDR3 length equals 16 residues. Losses at the gene ends were 4 bases for V and 2 bases for J; bases not matched to a gene: 8. The CDR3 sequence is CASSLRLASDTDTQYF. The CDR3 region has the DNA TGCGCCAGCAGCCTCAGACTAGCGTCTGACACAGATACGCAGTATTTT.

The chain carries TRBV7-9 and TRBJ2-3, with TRBD2 identical over 11 bases. The CDR3 runs to 24 residues. Germline CDR1 reads SEHNR; CDR2 reads FQNEAQ (reference sequence). J gave up 2 bases and V 5 bases, and 30 bases lay outside the gene matches. CDR3 region: CASSVLKIGGELAGDLGYTDTQYF. The CDR3 bases are TGTGCCAGCAGCGTACTAAAGATAGGTGGAGAACTAGCGGGAGATTTGGGTTACACAGATACGCAGTATTTT.

In this sample, this clonotype turned up a few times. The chain has TRBV5-1 and TRBJ2-2; the D gene is possibly TRBD2 (5 bases). Deletions cut 5 bases from V and 2 bases from J, with 10 bases between. In germline, CDR1 is SGHRS, CDR2 YFSETQ. This CDR3 region has 14 residues. CDR3 DNA sequence: TGCGCCAGCAGATTCGGGGTCAACACCGGGGAGCTGTTTTTT. Translated: CASRFGVNTGELFF. The entire variable domain, with the rest obtained from reference TRBV5-1 and TRBJ2-2, is as follows: KAGVTQTPRYLIKTRGQQVTLSCSPISGHRSVSWYQQTPGQGLQFLFEYFSETQRNKGNFPGRFSGRQFSNSRSEMNVSTLELGDSALYLCASRFGVNTGELFFGEGSRLTVL.

This clonotype showed up just a few times. CDR3 amino acids: CSARDPLSSTSYEQYF. For the CDR3, the DNA is TGCAGTGCTAGAGACCCCCTGTCTAGCACCTCCTACGAGCAGTACTTC. The V gene is TRBV20-1, the J gene TRBJ2-7; TRBD2 might be the D (5 bases). CDR3 length: 16 amino acids. Between the trimmed V and J ends, which lost 0 bases and 0 bases, there was a span of 15 bases. The germline CDR1 and CDR2 sequences are DFQATT and SNEGSKA (reference sequence).

The chain employs TRBV19 and TRBJ1-5; D is undetermined. The CDR3 has 15 residues. V shed 5 bases and J shed 0 bases, with 11 bases lying between them. Germline V gene sequence: CDR1 LNHDA, CDR2 SQIVND (reference sequence). As DNA, the CDR3 is TGTGCCAGTAGTCCTTATTTCTATAGCAATCAGCCCCAGCATTTT. The encoded protein is CASSPYFYSNQPQHF.

This clonotype was counted ten times or more. CDR3 residues: CASSQPDRTDTQYF. CDR3 in DNA: TGTGCCAGCAGTCAACCCGATCGCACAGATACGCAGTATTTT. This sequence joins TRBV2 and TRBJ2-3; no clear D gene. The CDR3 is 14 amino acids. Germline loops: CDR1 SNHLY, CDR2 FYNNEI. V was clipped by 5 bases and J by 1 base, with 10 bases between them.